This T cell receptor (beta chain) originates from a study of naive and memory T cell subsets. Study-level points and caveats: Over 85% of naive TCR sequences appeared only once after error correction, unlike memory subsets.

The beta constant-region primer was an equimolar mix of two oligonucleotides covering TRBC1 and TRBC2. An oligonucleotide with the SP2 primer and a 12-nucleotide UMI was ligated to the cDNA 3' end. Via MiXCR, TCRdb re-called the UMI-ligation and nested PCR reads, giving one row per CDR3 protein. The data show around 90,000 distinct CDR3 sequences, 7% seen once. This clonotype was counted at least ten times. Antigen: not known. Four subsets defined by CD45RA and CD27 were sorted after CD3, CD4, CD8 and live/dead staining. The CDR3 runs to 15 residues. Trimming shortened V by 3 bases and J by 0 bases, and 9 bases separated the two germline ends.

V usage is TRBV12-3 or TRBV12-4 and J usage is TRBJ1-3; no reliable D call. This sequence originates from a human donor in good health. Sequenced material: central memory CD4+ T cells from blood. The CDR3 protein is CASSFIGPSGNTIYF. DNA of the CDR3: TGTGCCAGCAGTTTTATAGGGCCCTCTGGAAACACCATATATTTT.